This passage covers 22 T cell receptor beta chains from one sample sequenced in a study of radiotherapy plus CTLA-4 blockade in lung cancer. Measured with immunoSEQ multiplex PCR; TCRdb has only the in-frame clones, and not every one. The table shows tens of thousands of clones, with 75% to 85% occurring only once. The sequencing used peripheral blood, collected from a patient treated with radiotherapy plus ipilimumab. The receptors here all came from a human donor with non-small cell lung cancer that progressed on radiotherapy plus ipilimumab.

V usage is TRBV27 and J usage is TRBJ1-5; maybe TRBD1 (5 bases). The germline V gene has CDR1 MNHEY and CDR2 SMNVEV (reference sequence). V was cut by 2 bases and J by 3 bases, with 11 bases left in between. This CDR3 spans 15 amino acids. CDR3 nucleotides: TGTGCCAGCAGTTTAGTAGGGACCTACAATCAGCCCCAGCATTTT. This gives the protein CASSLVGTYNQPQHF.

The CDR3 here is CASSLAGQGMDEQYF. CDR3 coding DNA: TGTGCCAGCAGCTTAGCGGGACAGGGGATGGACGAGCAGTACTTC. The chain joins TRBV7-6 to TRBJ2-7, with 10 bases matching TRBD1. The J segment lost 5 bases and the V segment lost 0 bases, leaving 4 bases of the junction unmatched. The CDR3 length is 15 residues. CDR1 SGHVS and CDR2 FNYEAQ come from the germline V gene.

This chain joins TRBV15 and TRBJ2-1; D uncertain. Germline V gene data show CDR1 as LNHNV and CDR2 as YYDKDF (reference sequence). CDR3 length: 15 amino acids. V was cut by 1 base and J by 0 bases, with 7 bases left in between. CDR3: CATSRGASSYNEQFF. The CDR3 DNA reads TGTGCCACCAGCAGAGGGGCCAGCTCCTACAATGAGCAGTTCTTC.

The CDR3 DNA reads TGCGCCAGCAGCTTGGCTACACGAGATACGCAGTATTTT. Amino acid sequence: CASSLATRDTQYF. V and J are TRBV5-1 and TRBJ2-3; D remains unclear. Germline V CDR1 and CDR2: SGHRS, YFSETQ. V lost 0 bases to trimming and J lost 5 bases, with 7 bases between them. The CDR3 length is 13 residues.

This clone is large (0.1 to 1%) by share. The V gene is TRBV10-3, the J gene TRBJ2-7; the D is unclear. Trimming removed 3 bases from V and 0 bases from J, with 3 bases in between. The CDR3 is 12 amino acids. The germline gives CDR1 ENHRY, CDR2 SYGVKD. The CDR3: CAISDGSYEQYF. CDR3 DNA sequence: TGTGCCATCAGTGACGGCTCCTACGAGCAGTACTTC.

The rearrangement uses TRBV5-6 and TRBJ1-3; D may be TRBD1 (5 bases). CDR1 and CDR2 (germline): SGHDT, YYEEEE. The CDR3 totals 15 residues. Deletions cut 4 bases from V and 4 bases from J, with 15 bases between. CDR3 coding DNA: TGTGCCAGCAGCCGGGGACGGCCGGGAGGAAACACCATATATTTT. This gives the protein CASSRGRPGGNTIYF.

In DNA, the CDR3 is TGTGCCAGCAACTCCCCTCGGGGGGCACGCACAGATACGCAGTATTTT. Translated: CASNSPRGARTDTQYF. The V and J genes are TRBV11-3 and TRBJ2-3; a weak D match, TRBD2 (7 bases). The CDR3 contains 16 residues. V lost 7 bases and J 1 base, leaving 18 bases between the germline ends. Germline loops: CDR1 SGHNT, CDR2 YENEEA.

This clone was recorded a few times. The chain links TRBV18 to TRBJ2-5; maybe TRBD1 (7 bases). The V gene's germline CDR1 is KGHSH and CDR2 LQKENI. V lost 5 bases, J lost 2 bases, and 12 bases lay in between. This CDR3 region has 14 residues. For the CDR3, the DNA is TGTGCCAGCTCAGCGGGGACAGCACAAGAGACCCAGTACTTC. Its protein is CASSAGTAQETQYF.

The table lists this clone with a few counts. The chain combines TRBV6-1 with TRBJ1-5; D not certain. The V end was cut by 5 bases, the J end by 0 bases, with 11 bases between. The CDR3 sequence is 15 residues long. CDR1 and CDR2 (germline): MNHNS, SASEGT. The CDR3, as DNA: TGTGCCAGCAGTCGGGTAGGATATAGCAATCAGCCCCAGCATTTT. This gives the protein CASSRVGYSNQPQHF.

This chain connects TRBV9 to TRBJ2-1; D could derive from TRBD1 or TRBD2 (5 bases each). CDR3 length: 16 amino acids. The germline CDR1 and CDR2 sequences are SGDLS and YYNGEE. Trimming left V 4 bases short and J 6 bases short, with 20 bases between. For the CDR3, the DNA is TGTGCCAGCAGCCCCGGGACGGAGAAACGGGGCAATGAGCAGTTCTTC. It translates to CASSPGTEKRGNEQFF.

The V and J genes are TRBV11-2 and TRBJ2-1, with unresolved D. The CDR3 sequence is 11 residues long. Germline V lookup: CDR1 SGHAT, CDR2 FQNNGV. Trimming took off 5 bases at V and 10 bases at J, with 9 bases between the two ends. The CDR3 bases are TGTGCCAGCAGCCTACTATCGGAGCAGTTCTTC. Translated: CASSLLSEQFF.

The V call is TRBV7-2, the J call TRBJ2-1; 12 bases map to TRBD1. V shed 0 bases and J 9 bases; nucleotides not matched to a gene: 6. Germline CDR1 SGHTA, CDR2 FQGNSA. CDR3 length equals 16 residues. CDR3 DNA: TGTGCCAGCAGCTTAGCCGGGACAGGGGGCTATGGTGAGCAGTTCTTC. As protein: CASSLAGTGGYGEQFF.

This clone came up once. This rearrangement joins TRBV5-4 to TRBJ1-2, with unresolved D. The V gene's germline CDR1 is SGHNT and CDR2 YYREEE (reference sequence). Deletions cut 1 base from V and 0 bases from J, with 7 bases between. This CDR3 has 14 residues. CDR3 protein: CASSLFGTNYGYTF. In nucleotides, the CDR3 is TGTGCCAGCAGCTTGTTCGGGACTAACTATGGCTACACCTTC.

The gene calls are TRBV9 and TRBJ1-5; unclear D gene. Trimming stripped 0 bases from V and 3 bases from J, with 10 bases between. This CDR3 has 15 residues. Per germline, CDR1 SGDLS and CDR2 YYNGEE. For the CDR3, the DNA is TGTGCCAGCAGCGTAGGGGTGGTGGACAATCAGCCCCAGCATTTT. Encoded protein: CASSVGVVDNQPQHF.

A few counts support this clone. This chain connects TRBV28 to TRBJ2-3; possibly TRBD1 for D (6 bases). Trimming pared 4 bases from V and 7 bases from J, leaving 18 bases between. CDR3 length: 15 residues. The germline V gene has CDR1 MDHEN and CDR2 SYDVKM. CDR3 region: CASSSRDTSFNTQYF. Here the CDR3 DNA reads TGTGCCAGCAGTTCTCGGGACACTAGTTTCAATACGCAGTATTTT.

This sequence joins TRBV21-1 and TRBJ1-5; the D call TRBD1 from the table was never checked on the DNA. TRBV21-1 is shown as a pseudogene. The CDR3 contains 13 residues. CDR3 sequence (DNA): TGTGCCAGCAGCAGCACAGGCAATCAGCCCCAGCATTTT. Amino acids: CASSSTGNQPQHF.

This chain uses TRBV2 with TRBJ2-1, with TRBD2 matching over 15 bases. V shed 6 bases, J shed 9 bases, and the junction held 9 bases outside the gene matches. CDR1 and CDR2 (germline): SNHLY, FYNNEI. CDR3 length equals 16 residues. The CDR3 here is CASRSGTSGGMGEQFF. The CDR3 DNA follows: TGTGCCAGCAGGTCCGGGACTAGCGGGGGGATGGGTGAGCAGTTCTTC.

This chain links TRBV28 with TRBJ2-7; 9 bases agree with TRBD1. The CDR3 runs 18 residues. Losses at the gene ends were 4 bases for V and 0 bases for J; bases not matched to a gene: 13. In germline, CDR1 is MDHEN, CDR2 SYDVKM. The DNA for the CDR3 is TGTGCCAGCAGTTCCCCGGGACAGGGTCATTACTCCTCCTACGAGCAGTACTTC. Its protein product is CASSSPGQGHYSSYEQYF.

The V call is TRBV5-1, the J call TRBJ1-1; the D gene is possibly TRBD1 (5 bases). The CDR3 contains 14 residues. Trimming took off 0 bases at V and 4 bases at J, with 10 bases between the two ends. Germline V CDR1 and CDR2: SGHRS, YFSETQ. This chain's CDR3 is CASSLAGTGTEAFF. In nucleotides, the CDR3 is TGCGCCAGCAGCTTGGCGGGGACGGGCACTGAAGCTTTCTTT.

The chain is built from TRBV6-6 and TRBJ1-2, with 7 bases that match TRBD1. Germline V CDR1 and CDR2: MNHNY, SVGAGI (reference sequence). The CDR3 has 16 amino acids. V lost 6 bases and J lost 0; bases outside the gene matches: 10. CDR3 DNA: TGTGCCAGCAGCCCATGGGACAGAACGGCTAACTATGGCTACACCTTC. Protein product: CASSPWDRTANYGYTF.

The chain has TRBV4-1 and TRBJ2-5, with D possibly TRBD2 on 6 matching bases. Trimming left V 0 bases short and J 5 bases short, with 28 bases between. The CDR3 has 20 amino acids. Germline V gene lookup returns CDR1 MGHRA and CDR2 YSYEKL. The CDR3 here is CASSQEGEVAIKGARETQYF. CDR3 in DNA: TGCGCCAGCAGCCAAGAAGGGGAGGTAGCCATCAAAGGGGCAAGGGAGACCCAGTACTTC.

The table lists this clone with a few counts. The gene calls are TRBV5-6 and TRBJ1-2; no clear D. The CDR3 length is 14 residues. Germline V lookup: CDR1 SGHDT, CDR2 YYEEEE. Trimming removed 0 bases at V and 2 bases at J, with 8 bases between. The CDR3 here is CASSLASKNYGYTF. The CDR3 nucleotides are TGTGCCAGCAGCTTGGCCTCCAAAAACTATGGCTACACCTTC.